This record covers a single T cell receptor beta chain. This clone has more than one count but fewer than ten. What this receptor recognizes is not known. Base qualities are missing; no much larger clone stands one base away. The cohort was made up of about 670 healthy bone marrow donors. Cohort members were all nominally healthy when sampled, although unrecorded immune exposures were likely present. The donor tested CMV seronegative and was one of the 352 seronegative cohort members. Each donor provided a peripheral blood sample, and peripheral blood mononuclear cells were used for TCR beta sequencing. The Qiagen DNeasy Blood Extraction Kit was used to extract genomic DNA from the blood cell samples. CDR1 and CDR2 were assigned from the germline V gene as SGHRS and YFSETQ. V is reduced by 2 bases and J by 0 bases, leaving a spacing of 11 bases between them. The CDR3 runs 15 amino acids, cysteine and phenylalanine included. The entry retains the CDR3 DNA only, 45 bases that are in frame from base 1.

This sample was included in a study of cytomegalovirus exposure and HLA in healthy donors (dated by TCRdb to 2017 to 2019). With respect to the entire study: According to an earlier analysis of a few hundred of the donors, some 180 million T cells yielded over 100 million unique TCR beta sequences and around 300 Gb of sequence data. Roughly 310 gigabases of sequencing data and tens of millions of unique TCR sequences were included in an early release covering roughly 700 HLA-typed donors. Of the 398 genotyped donors, 70% to 90% were placed in the genetic ancestry cluster associated with self-reported Caucasian donors. The study aimed to test whether signatures of past pathogen exposure could be identified by cataloging public T cell receptors. The study used immunosequencing to profile the T cell repertoires of hundreds of subjects and linked those repertoires to cytomegalovirus serostatus. Along with the roughly 670-subject first cohort, a separate validation cohort of 120 different subjects was used. To predict cytomegalovirus infection status, the study brought together high-throughput TCR immunosequencing, statistical association of individual TCRs with disease status, and machine learning. To study patterns of TCR occurrence, a later analysis re-analyzed previously published TCR beta repertoires from 600 to 750 donors and added high-resolution HLA genotyping. Rather than drawing on any new phenotypic data, the later analysis identified candidate immune exposures from TCR beta sequences and the way those sequences occurred across donors. To decide whether each TCR beta V gene segment behaved as functional or pseudogenic, an earlier analysis of some 600 of the donors relied on high-throughput TCR beta sequencing. Alongside the repertoire data, information on donor age, sex, ethnicity and CMV serostatus was compiled. In a later genetic analysis, genome-wide SNP genotypes for about 60% of the 666 donors were used, and that subset was treated as a discovery cohort. All discovery cohort repertoires had been generated using a single sequencing platform. Class I and class II HLA loci were covered by the typing at four-digit resolution. Typing coverage differed by locus: A, B, C, DRB1 and DQB1 were typed in roughly 620-640 donors, DQA1 in around 500, DPA1 in around 600, and DPB1 in approximately 450. Four or five DR-DQ haplotypes were handled as single units for association and clustering because linkage in the cohort was strong. Across roughly 420 genotyped donors of the cohort, an average of 235,054 unique TCR beta nucleotide sequences per donor were sequenced, and approximately 17% of those sequences were non-productive.

The research as a whole found: Because HLA typing was unavailable for some donors at each locus, only the typed subset was used in association tests. V-gene and J-gene trimming of TCR beta chains was associated with a missense DCLRE1C variant in a later genetic analysis, and the association was replicated in an independent cohort. An earlier analysis of 587 of the donors showed that most TCR beta V segments appeared in productive rearrangements either about 87% or about 30% of the time, which broadly matched IMGT annotations. The classifier was reported to diagnose cytomegalovirus status with high specificity and sensitivity in both the original cohort and the validation cohort. Several of the top co-occurrence clusters appeared to be linked to parvovirus B19, influenza, CMV and Epstein-Barr virus, according to a later analysis. For the cohort, immune exposure information was limited to CMV serostatus. Across donors, most TCR sequences were observed very rarely, whereas some public TCRs were present in many individuals. Correlated functional status among segregating V segments might reflect linkage disequilibrium, but an unknown experimental factor could not be ruled out. A later analysis found that most CMV-associated TCR beta chains appeared HLA-restricted, with HLA associations seemingly driven largely by CMV exposure. In a later analysis, TCR association rates were found to vary across HLA loci, with the most associated TCRs seen for DRB1 alleles and the fewest for HLA-C alleles. At a false discovery rate of 0.05, a later analysis linked around 17,000 TCR beta sequences to specific HLA alleles. In the study, about 150 TCR beta chains were listed as associated with cytomegalovirus. The 87-base-pair reads could not distinguish some IMGT-functional V segments, including TRBV6-2 and TRBV6-3, so those segments were excluded. A cluster of highly shared sequence variants was judged likely to represent a technical artifact of the sequencing pipeline. The cohort was sequenced for TCR beta chains only, and without alpha or paired-chain data the features that could be detected were limited. In vitro tests confirmed that a few of the cytomegalovirus-associated TCR beta chains recognize cytomegalovirus antigens. Fewer than 20 rarely observed V segments, including chromosome 9 orphons, were excluded from the earlier analysis of several hundred of the donors because counts were too low. It was suggested by the authors that the approach could potentially be generalized to other disease states and immunological phenotypes. A further reported finding was that TCR beta sequences accurately predicted the HLA-A and HLA-B alleles for most subjects in the first cohort. Presence/absence analyses assumed roughly uniform sequencing depth across donors, an assumption that may not hold. Compared with the approximately 670-donor mean, donors in an Asian-associated ancestry cluster had fewer N-insertions in productive TCRs, according to a later genetic analysis. In a later analysis, HLA-associated TCR beta chains showed more clonal expansion and lower generation probabilities than non-associated chains that were equally common. Assigning TCR associations to individual alleles was difficult when HLA alleles, especially DR and DQ, strongly co-occurred.

The method was the immunoSEQ multiplex PCR assay. A mixture of 60 forward primers for TCR Vbeta segments and 13 reverse primers for TCR Jbeta segments was used in the multiplex PCR. Amplification of the CDR3 region of rearranged TCR beta genes was performed with a multiplex PCR assay on genomic DNA. Amplified TCR beta libraries were sequenced as 87-base-pair reads on the Illumina HiSeq System. As for how the authors treated the data: In a later analysis, roughly 80 million unique TCR beta chains were counted across the approximately 640 repertoires, and about 10 million of these chains were shared by at least two donors. A nearest-neighbor algorithm error-corrected the raw reads and collapsed the reads into unique sequences, merging closely related sequences to remove PCR and sequencing errors. CDR3 sequences were aligned to IMGT reference sequences to assign V, D and J gene segments. For a sequence to be retained, at least a six-nucleotide match to both a V gene segment and a J gene segment was required. Rearrangements were called productive when the CDR3 lacked stop codons and stayed in frame with V and J; all others were non-productive. Following IMGT convention, CDR3 was defined as the stretch from the second conserved V-encoded cysteine to the conserved J-encoded phenylalanine. The earlier analysis of approximately 590 of the donors excluded any sequence lacking an unambiguous match to a single V gene segment. In an earlier analysis of several hundred of the donors, a V segment was called functional when productive rearrangements were above 56.7%, and segregating when the standard deviation between donors exceeded 5%. A statistical classification framework was developed to diagnose cytomegalovirus status using the catalog of TCR beta chain sequences. V and J gene assignment, in a later analysis, came from comparing TCR nucleotide sequences with IMGT/GENE-DB human TR gene sequences. A later analysis assigned CDR3 sequences and most-parsimonious VDJ recombination scenarios with the TCRdist pipeline. In a later analysis, each TCR beta chain was defined by its CDR3 amino acid sequence together with its V-gene family, and reads lacking a unique V-gene family were excluded. As a way to deal with suspected cross-contamination and a sequencing artifact, a later analysis dropped nearly 600 nucleotide sequences that were highly shared and had low generation probability. In a later analysis, a clonal expansion index was calculated for each public chain from normalized within-repertoire ranks of inferred template counts. In a later analysis, generation probabilities were computed using a VDJ recombination model fitted to out-of-frame rearrangements, and the results were checked against IGoR. In a later analysis, TCR-TCR, TCR-HLA and TCR-CMV co-occurrence was scored with hypergeometric tests, and a repertoire-size bias correction was applied to TCR pairs. A later analysis estimated false discovery rates by permuting HLA or CMV assignments 20 times. In a later analysis, co-occurring TCRs were grouped with DBSCAN, and TCRdist sequence similarity was added when clustering was performed within HLA-allele-positive subsets. Repertoires with fewer than 30,000 or more than 120,000 public chains were left out of co-occurrence clustering, as were five repertoires with anomalous nucleotide sharing. Not all clones reach the TCRdb copy of this immuneACCESS table, which keeps in-frame sequences only. Checked studies attribute under half of the gap to unresolved V genes and leave the rest unexplained. V, J and clone size were drawn from that table, and D and trimming were deduced from the DNA. In this sample the table shows over 120,000 clones, approximately 80% of which occur a single time. The top ten clones comprise approximately 4.1% of the sample.

The sample was PBMCs. The rearrangement joined TRBV5-1 to TRBJ1-1; no confident D gene assignment can be made. The sequence came from a man aged 35 to 55 in good health and CMV-seronegative. The CDR3 corresponds to CASSFATALNTEAFF. The DNA sequence is given as TGCGCCAGCAGCTTCGCTACAGCCTTGAACACTGAAGCTTTCTTT. The CDR3 plus the reference TRBV5-1 and TRBJ1-1 genes for the other parts give the full variable domain: KAGVTQTPRYLIKTRGQQVTLSCSPISGHRSVSWYQQTPGQGLQFLFEYFSETQRNKGNFPGRFSGRQFSNSRSEMNVSTLELGDSALYLCASSFATALNTEAFFGQGTRLTVV.